Sequencing of this T cell receptor (beta chain) was carried out in a study of human T cells and chemical hapten exposure. The CDR3 has 14 residues. The ends lost 5 bases at V and 7 bases at J; junction bases unmatched: 5. Germline assignment: CDR1 DFQATT and CDR2 SNEGSKA (reference sequence). As the library was built, unique molecular identifiers were attached to individual cDNA molecules. TCRdb fed the RACE reads into MiXCR, producing one record per CDR3 protein. The table lists about 85,000 distinct CDR3 sequences, around 8.8% of them singletons. Time point defined: pre-sensitization, week 0. Regarding treatment: therapeutic diphenylcyclopropenone sensitization with weekly scalp DPC. Blood was drawn before each patch test was applied. Comment on this clonotype: No antigen is known for it.

Study-level results: More PT1 expanded TCRs went with higher patch test scores.

Sequenced material: whole blood, taken in connection with sensitization to the hapten diphenylcyclopropenone (DPC). The chain uses TRBV20-1 and TRBJ2-2, with 12 bases matching TRBD2. This sequence was found in a man between 40 and 49 years old with alopecia areata. Some clones in this sample may be carry-over from other donors' samples. The CDR3 DNA is TGCAGTGCTCCTAGCGGGAGGGCGGTCGGGGAGCTGTTTTTT. Amino acids: CSAPSGRAVGELFF.